This T cell receptor (beta chain) was found in a study of tumor-infiltrating lymphocytes in primary liver carcinoma (dated 2017 in TCRdb). For the wider study: The five patients, three men and two women aged 30 to 69 years, had hepatocellular carcinoma (four) or combined HCC and intrahepatic cholangiocarcinoma (one). The five patients had tumors of stage T1-T3 N0M0, with maximum diameters ranging from about 4.2 to 11 cm. Roughly 3.5 to 8 million productive TCRbeta reads were obtained per sample, and no significant difference in read depth was found between tissue types. Across five regions of each liver tumor, along with adjacent normal tissue and blood, the study brought together TCRbeta repertoire sequencing, expression microarrays and whole-exome sequencing. A total of about 35 specimens from 5 patients, comprising some 25 tumor regions, 5 adjacent noncancerous liver tissues and 5 peripheral blood samples, were covered by TCRbeta repertoire sequencing. The 25 or so tumor region samples were profiled with Agilent mRNA microarrays so that TCRbeta repertoire diversity could be related to the local molecular phenotype. Repertoires from technical replicates were highly reproducible, with mean shared-clone rates around 0.89 and correlation coefficients above 0.98. Overall study outcomes, separate from this receptor: With just a few patients in the study, the authors point out that the findings should be validated in a larger study. Only about 7.5-25% of top clones were found in all five regions of a tumor, suggesting spatial heterogeneity of tumor-infiltrating T cells. The top 250 clones accounted for a significantly greater share of the repertoire in tumors than in blood (p = 0.039). Pairs of tumor regions showed greater repertoire overlap (mean approximately 35%) than tumor-adjacent pairs (17%) or tumor-blood pairs (approximately 15%), which is consistent with antigen-driven expansion. Bulk unsorted samples precluded comparing CD4+ and CD8+ T cell repertoires. Only the TCR beta chain was sequenced, which likely underestimates true repertoire diversity because unpaired alpha chains were not captured.

Without any cell sorting, total RNA and DNA were extracted together from about 20-30 mg of bulk tissue using the AllPrep DNA/RNA mini kit. Between November 2015 and March 2016, about five patients in China with histopathologically diagnosed primary liver carcinoma had their tumors surgically resected. Patients had chronic HBV infection and were treatment-naive at sampling. Each tumor was sampled at five spatially separated regions: the tumor centre plus the superior, inferior, left-lateral and right-lateral poles. Histological examination found more than 75% viable tumor cells in every tumor sample. Pieces of fresh tumor and adjacent tissue were cut in half, with one half kept in RNAlater at -80 degrees C and the other half sent for histology. Concerning this clonotype itself: The specificity of this receptor is unknown. Sequence at one end of the junction differs from germline and may be a read error.

Using a constant-region primer and ProtoScript II reverse transcriptase, TCRbeta-specific cDNA was reverse-transcribed from roughly 500 ng total RNA. The TCRbeta libraries were prepared through three rounds of nested multiplex PCR following a slightly modified ARM-PCR procedure. Multiplex TRBV1-TRBV30 forward primers and a Cbeta reverse primer were used in the first two PCR rounds, each of which was run for 10 to 11 cycles. Sample barcodes and Illumina adapters were added in a final 25-cycle PCR using Deep VentR polymerase. Amplicons of 200-500 bp were gel-purified with a QIAquick gel extraction kit before sequencing. An Illumina HiSeq 2500 was used to sequence the TCRbeta amplicons, generating 250-bp paired-end reads. Per the original workflow: To recover full CDR3 sequences, reads were quality-trimmed using Trimmomatic v0.33 and paired reads were then merged using FLASH v1.2.11. V, D and J germline segments were assigned to the rearranged TCRbeta sequences by MiGEC v1.2.1b. Clonotype statistics and Shannon-Wiener diversity indices were calculated with VDJtools v1.0.0. To cut down on sampling bias, every analysis after diversity analysis relied on just the 250 most abundant clonotypes from each sample. TCRdb ran its own pipeline on the public reads, namely fastp trimming at Q25 and MiXCR clone calling, and kept in-frame beta chains. Rows are unified per CDR3 protein, each entry keeping the most common DNA and genes. TCRdb, not the original authors, processed these V and J calls. The sample table shows about 200,000 distinct CDR3 sequences, and approximately 80% are seen once. The ten largest clones add up to around 18% of the sample.

The CDR3 covers 13 residues, taking in both the cysteine and the phenylalanine. CDR3 DNA only is kept here, 39 bases in frame from base 1. CDR1 and CDR2 were assigned from the germline V gene as SQVTM and ANQGSEA. Rearrangement joined TRBV29-1 to TRBJ1-1; no D gene is confidently identified. This sequence originates from a man in his forties or fifties with primary liver carcinoma and hepatitis B virus infection. Source material: tumor tissue from primary liver carcinoma. The CDR3 region: CSAVYGLNTEAFF. The DNA sequence is given as TGCAGCGCCGTGTACGGGCTGAATACTGAAGCTTTCTTC.